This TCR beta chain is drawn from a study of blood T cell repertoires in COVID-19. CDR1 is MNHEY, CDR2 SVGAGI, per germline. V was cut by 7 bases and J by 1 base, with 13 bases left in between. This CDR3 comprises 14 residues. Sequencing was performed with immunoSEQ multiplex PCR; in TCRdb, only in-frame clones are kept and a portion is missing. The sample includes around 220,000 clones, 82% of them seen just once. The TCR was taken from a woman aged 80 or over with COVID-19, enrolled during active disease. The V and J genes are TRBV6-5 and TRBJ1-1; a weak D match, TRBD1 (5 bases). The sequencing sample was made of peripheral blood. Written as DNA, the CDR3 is TGTGCCAGCATCGGTCTGGGGCGGAACACTGAAGCTTTCTTT. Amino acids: CASIGLGRNTEAFF.